The 31 T cell receptor beta chains listed next were all sequenced from one sample in a study of blood T cell repertoires in COVID-19. Libraries were prepared by immunoSEQ multiplex PCR; TCRdb keeps only in-frame clonotypes and omits some of them. The sample has roughly 500,000 clones; 80% to 90% are singletons. The specimen sequenced was PBMCs or T cells enriched from blood (not recorded which). Receptors originate from a woman in her sixties or seventies who had recovered from COVID-19.

A remark on this clone: At the DNA level, this CDR3 is encoded by other sequences in the same sample as well. The chain combines TRBV24-1 with TRBJ2-2, with D tentatively TRBD2 (5 bases). CDR1 is KGHDR, CDR2 SFDVKD, per germline. Trimming took 5 bases from V and 4 from J, leaving 10 bases between them. This CDR3 contains 14 residues. The CDR3 reads CATSVRGGTGELFF. CDR3 DNA sequence: TGTGCCACCAGTGTCCGGGGTGGCACCGGGGAGCTGTTTTTT.

This chain connects TRBV6-5 to TRBJ2-7; D not certain. V was trimmed by 6 bases and J by 0 bases, leaving 9 bases between them. Germline loops: CDR1 MNHEY, CDR2 SVGAGI. The CDR3 length is 13 residues. For the CDR3, the DNA is TGTGCCAGCAGGAAATCTAGCTCCTACGAGCAGTACTTC. Its translation: CASRKSSSYEQYF.

This clone was seen a single time. The DNA for the CDR3 is TGTGCCAGCTCACCACTAGCGGGAGAGACCCAGTACTTC. Translated: CASSPLAGETQYF. The rearrangement links TRBV18 to TRBJ2-5, with 7 bases lining up with TRBD2. Germline-derived CDR1 and CDR2 are KGHSH and LQKENI. V shed 1 base and J 4 bases; nucleotides not matched to a gene: 0. The CDR3 extends over 13 amino acids.

V gene TRBV25-1 combines with J gene TRBJ2-5; 11 bases map to TRBD2. This CDR3 has 15 residues. After removal of 6 bases from V and 5 bases from J, the junction contained 8 bases not matched to a gene. Germline CDR1 reads MGHDK; CDR2 reads SYGVNS. The CDR3 nucleotides are TGTGCCAGCAGCCTAGCGGGGGGTACATGGGAGACCCAGTACTTC. Amino acid sequence: CASSLAGGTWETQYF.

The sample holds many counts of this clone. The chain joins TRBV3-1 (or the pseudogene TRBV3-2) to TRBJ1-6, with 7 bases fitting TRBD1. CDR3 length equals 16 residues. The J segment lost 8 bases and the V segment lost 0 bases, leaving 7 bases of the junction unmatched. Germline values: CDR1 LGHDT, CDR2 YNNKEL (reference sequence). The CDR3 nucleotides read TGTGCCAGCAGCCAAGAAAAGTCAGGGGGATATTCACCCCTCCACTTT. Its protein product is CASSQEKSGGYSPLHF.

The chain combines TRBV29-1 with TRBJ1-1, with TRBD1 matching over 7 bases. CDR1 is SQVTM, CDR2 ANQGSEA, per germline. Germline trimming cut 0 bases from V and 10 bases from J; bases unmatched to any gene: 8. The CDR3 sequence is 13 residues long. For the CDR3, the DNA is TGCAGCGTTGAAGATCTGAAGGGGGCGGGAGCTTTCTTT. Translating it yields CSVEDLKGAGAFF. Combining the CDR3 with reference TRBV29-1 and TRBJ1-1 gives the whole variable domain SAVISQKPSRDICQRGTSLTIQCQVDSQVTMMFWYRQQPGQSLTLIATANQGSEATYESGFVIDKFPISRPNLTFSTLTVSNMSPEDSSIYLCSVEDLKGAGAFFGQGTRLTVV.

V is TRBV12-5 and J is TRBJ1-2; the D is unclear. CDR1 and CDR2 from the germline V gene are LGHNT and FRNRAP. The ends were cut back, 0 bases at V and 2 bases at J, with 16 bases in the middle. This CDR3 is built from 17 residues. The CDR3 DNA reads as TGTGCTAGTGGTTTGGTAGTGGGTGGGGAGGGCAACTATGGCTACACCTTC. Protein: CASGLVVGGEGNYGYTF. The full variable domain, rest sourced from reference TRBV12-5 and TRBJ1-2, is DARVTQTPRHKVTEMGQEVTMRCQPILGHNTVFWYRQTMMQGLELLAYFRNRAPLDDSGMPKDRFSAEMPDATLATLKIQPSEPRDSAVYFCASGLVVGGEGNYGYTFGSGTRLTVV.

The chain joins TRBV5-5 to TRBJ1-3, with D tentatively TRBD1 (5 bases). Trimming removed 5 bases from V and 0 bases from J, with 12 bases in between. The CDR3 spans 15 residues. CDR1 is SGHKS, CDR2 YYEKEE, per germline (reference sequence). The CDR3 reads CASRYRSDSGNTIYF. In DNA, the CDR3 is TGTGCCAGCAGGTACAGGAGCGACTCTGGAAACACCATATATTTT.

The J gene is TRBJ1-6, the V gene TRBV6-1, with 8 bases lining up with TRBD1. Germline CDR1 MNHNS, CDR2 SASEGT. The CDR3 length is 16 residues. Unmatched junction bases numbered 5, after V lost 0 bases and J lost 7 bases. The CDR3 here is CASSEARTGRNSPLHF. CDR3 bases: TGTGCCAGCAGTGAAGCCCGGACAGGGCGAAATTCACCCCTCCACTTT.

The genes are TRBV4-2 and TRBJ2-7; TRBD2 agrees at 8 bases. Germline CDR1 is LGHNA and CDR2 is YNFKEQ. The CDR3 is made up of 16 amino acids. With V trimmed by 4 bases and J by 3 bases, 11 bases remained unmatched. CDR3 coding DNA: TGTGCCAGCAGCCGGGCCGGCCTAGCGGGCTTCTACGAGCAGTACTTC. As protein: CASSRAGLAGFYEQYF.

The rearrangement joins TRBV11-2 to TRBJ1-5; TRBD1 might be the D (6 bases). Germline V gene data show CDR1 as SGHAT and CDR2 as FQNNGV. The CDR3 loop spans 14 amino acids. Between the trimmed V and J ends, which lost 5 bases and 1 base, there was a span of 9 bases. This chain's CDR3 is CASSKGGSNQPQHF. As DNA, the CDR3 is TGTGCCAGCAGCAAGGGGGGGAGCAATCAGCCCCAGCATTTT.

V is TRBV18 and J is TRBJ1-3; TRBD1 aligns across 11 bases. The CDR3 is 16 amino acids. With 3 bases clipped from V and 2 bases from J, the junction kept 3 bases outside the gene matches. Germline-derived CDR1 and CDR2 are KGHSH and LQKENI. The CDR3 DNA reads TGTGCCAGCTCACCTTCGGGACAGGGGGCTGGAAACACCATATATTTT. Protein: CASSPSGQGAGNTIYF.

The rearrangement uses TRBV5-1 and TRBJ2-1; tentatively, D is TRBD1 (6 bases). Germline V gene lookup returns CDR1 SGHRS and CDR2 YFSETQ. CDR3 length equals 13 residues. V lost 0 bases, J lost 5 bases, and 6 bases lay in between. The CDR3 DNA reads as TGCGCCAGCAGCTTGGGGGGGCACAATGAGCAGTTCTTC. Its protein is CASSLGGHNEQFF.

The count of this clone is one. The chain employs TRBV18 and TRBJ2-1; the D gene is possibly TRBD1 (5 bases). Germline CDR1 is KGHSH and CDR2 is LQKENI. V dropped 6 bases and J dropped 3 bases, with 9 bases sitting between them. The length of the CDR3 is 13 residues. CDR3 region: CASSPTVYNEQFF. The CDR3 nucleotides are TGTGCCAGCTCCCCGACAGTCTACAATGAGCAGTTCTTC.

V gene TRBV9 combines with J gene TRBJ2-7; tentatively, D is TRBD1 (7 bases). Germline CDR1 is SGDLS and CDR2 is YYNGEE. The CDR3 has 16 residues. The V end was cut by 0 bases, the J end by 7 bases, with 20 bases between. The CDR3, as DNA: TGTGCCAGCAGCGTAGGAATAGCCAGGGGGGAAGGGGAGCAGTACTTC. Translating gives CASSVGIARGEGEQYF.

The chain carries TRBV30 and TRBJ2-2; 7 bases agree with TRBD2. The V and J ends lost 4 bases and 4 bases, in that order; junction bases with no gene match: 9. CDR1 is GTSNPN, CDR2 SVGIG, per germline (reference sequence). This CDR3 is 15 amino acids long. The CDR3 DNA follows: TGTGCCTGGAACGACGATGGGGGGGGCACCGGGGAGCTGTTTTTT. It encodes CAWNDDGGGTGELFF.

The rearrangement uses TRBV11-3 and TRBJ2-7, with D unclear. CDR3 size: 14 residues. The germline gives CDR1 SGHNT, CDR2 YENEEA. The V gene lost 1 base and the J gene lost 2 bases, with 9 bases spanning the gap. The DNA for the CDR3 is TGTGCCAGCAGCTTAGGTATACAGACCTACGAGCAGTACGTC. It is translated as CASSLGIQTYEQYV.

This chain joins TRBV30 and TRBJ2-3, with D unclear. Germline-derived CDR1 and CDR2 are GTSNPN and SVGIG (reference sequence). The CDR3 sequence is 14 residues long. Trimming took 0 bases from V and 0 from J, leaving 7 bases between them. CDR3 sequence (DNA): TGTGCCTGGAGTGTGATGCGGAGCACAGATACGCAGTATTTT. Amino acids: CAWSVMRSTDTQYF.

As concerns this clone: The sample contains more than one DNA sequence encoding this CDR3. The genes are TRBV11-2 and TRBJ1-2; 10 positions agree with TRBD1. After removal of 5 bases from V and 5 bases from J, the junction contained 2 bases not matched to a gene. CDR1 and CDR2 (germline): SGHAT, FQNNGV. The CDR3 consists of 13 residues. CDR3 sequence reads: CASSPGQGYGYTF. The CDR3, as DNA: TGTGCCAGCAGCCCGGGACAGGGGTATGGCTACACCTTC.

The rearrangement joins TRBV19 to TRBJ2-7; possibly TRBD1 or TRBD2 for D (5 bases each). The germline V gene encodes CDR1 LNHDA and CDR2 SQIVND (reference sequence). Trimming removed 5 bases at V and 3 bases at J, with 17 bases between. The CDR3 has 15 amino acids. The CDR3 nucleotides read TGTGCCAGTAGTCTAGCCCCGGCAGGGTTCTACGAGCAGTACTTC. This sequence encodes CASSLAPAGFYEQYF.

The chain recombines TRBV2 with TRBJ2-3; tentatively, D is TRBD1 (5 bases). V was cut by 8 bases and J by 0 bases, with 15 bases left in between. This CDR3 is built from 15 residues. The V gene's germline CDR1 is SNHLY and CDR2 FYNNEI. The CDR3 sequence: CASSYRTASTDTQYF. For the CDR3, the DNA is TGTGCCAGCTCCTACAGGACGGCCAGCACAGATACGCAGTATTTT.

This clone came up once. V usage is TRBV3-1 (or the pseudogene TRBV3-2) and J usage is TRBJ1-2, with D unclear. Deletions cut 4 bases from V and 7 bases from J, with 10 bases between. CDR1 is LGHDT, CDR2 YNNKEL, per germline (reference sequence). The CDR3 loop spans 12 amino acids. The CDR3 nucleotides read TGTGCCAGCAGCCCTGACACGCGTGGCTACACCTTC. Protein: CASSPDTRGYTF.

This chain uses TRBV4-2 with TRBJ1-4; the D is unclear. Deletions cut 0 bases from V and 4 bases from J, with 9 bases between. Germline lookup yields CDR1 LGHNA and CDR2 YNFKEQ. The CDR3 loop spans 15 amino acids. DNA of the CDR3: TGTGCCAGCAGCCAAGAGATGGGGAGTAATGAAAAACTGTTTTTT. Translation gives CASSQEMGSNEKLFF.

The chain joins TRBV19 to TRBJ1-5; 10 positions agree with TRBD1. Germline V lookup: CDR1 LNHDA, CDR2 SQIVND (reference sequence). V dropped 7 bases and J dropped 1; count of bases not matched to a gene: 7. This CDR3 comprises 16 residues. The CDR3 loop reads CASKRQGALSNQPQHF. In DNA form, the CDR3 reads TGTGCCAGTAAGCGACAGGGGGCGTTAAGCAATCAGCCCCAGCATTTT.

The CDR3 nucleotides read TGTGCCAGCAGCTTGGGATGGCGCGGGGAGACCCAGTACTTC. Its protein product is CASSLGWRGETQYF. This sequence joins TRBV11-2 and TRBJ2-5, with D perhaps matching TRBD2 (5 bases). The CDR3 extends over 14 amino acids. V shed 3 bases and J shed 5 bases, with 13 bases lying between them. Per the germline V gene, CDR1 is SGHAT and CDR2 is FQNNGV. Complete variable domain (other parts from reference TRBV11-2 and TRBJ2-5): EAGVAQSPRYKIIEKRQSVAFWCNPISGHATLYWYQQILGQGPKLLIQFQNNGVVDDSQLPKDRFSAERLKGVDSTLKIQPAKLEDSAVYLCASSLGWRGETQYFGPGTRLLVL.

Only a few counts were recorded for this clone. The rearrangement links TRBV10-1 to TRBJ2-3; 7 nucleotides align to TRBD1. Per germline, CDR1 WNHNN and CDR2 SYGVQD (reference sequence). Trimming cost V 3 bases and J 4 bases; bases outside gene matches: 4. The length of the CDR3 is 14 residues. CDR3 protein: CASSEQGRSDTQYF. DNA of the CDR3: TGCGCCAGCAGTGAACAGGGGCGGTCAGATACGCAGTATTTT.

The chain recombines TRBV10-3 with TRBJ2-1; D perhaps matches TRBD1 (5 bases). Germline V gene data show CDR1 as ENHRY and CDR2 as SYGVKD. The V end lost 2 bases, the J end lost 3 bases, and 11 bases lay between the germline ends. CDR3 length equals 15 residues. The CDR3 DNA follows: TGTGCCATCAGTGAGCCAGGGCACTACTACAATGAGCAGTTCTTC. Translated, it gives CAISEPGHYYNEQFF.

The J gene is TRBJ2-3, the V gene TRBV7-9, with 14 bases fitting TRBD2. V was pared by 4 bases and J by 2 bases, with 8 bases of the junction left unmatched. The CDR3 length is 18 residues. Germline V gives CDR1 SEHNR, CDR2 FQNEAQ (reference sequence). CDR3 residues: CASSSRLAGGHNTDTQYF. In DNA form, the CDR3 reads TGTGCCAGCAGCTCGCGACTAGCGGGGGGGCATAACACAGATACGCAGTATTTT.

The gene calls are TRBV5-5 and TRBJ1-3; TRBD1 is a possible D gene (6 bases). Germline V gene data show CDR1 as SGHKS and CDR2 as YYEKEE (reference sequence). The CDR3 totals 15 residues. The V and J ends lost 4 bases and 0 bases respectively, with 11 bases between them. CDR3 residues: CASSTTGSSGNTIYF. Here the CDR3 DNA reads TGTGCCAGCAGCACGACAGGAAGCTCTGGAAACACCATATATTTT.

This clone showed up just once. V gene TRBV7-2 combines with J gene TRBJ2-7, with D possibly being TRBD2 (5 bases). Germline V lookup: CDR1 SGHTA, CDR2 FQGNSA. The CDR3 runs 13 residues. V gave up 1 base and J gave up 6 bases, with 10 bases separating them. The CDR3, as DNA: TGTGCCAGCAGCTTAGTTTTTGGGAGCGAGCAGTACTTC. Translating gives CASSLVFGSEQYF.

The chain joins TRBV5-8 to TRBJ2-1, with D tentatively TRBD1 (5 bases). The V end was cut by 4 bases, the J end by 10 bases, with 9 bases between. The length of the CDR3 is 11 residues. Per the germline V gene, CDR1 is SGHTS and CDR2 is YDEGEE. The CDR3 is CASSKRTEQFF. In nucleotides, the CDR3 is TGTGCCAGCAGCAAGAGGACAGAGCAGTTCTTC.